The clone carrying this TCR beta chain was detected a few times. The CDR3 consists of 12 residues. V lost 5 bases to trimming and J lost 6 bases, with 8 bases between them. These data originate in a study of patients and donors after allogeneic stem cell transplantation. TCRdb called the RT-PCR reads again in MiXCR, with one record for every CDR3 protein. The sample carries about 150,000 distinct CDR3 sequences, approximately 37% recorded once. This clonotype was obtained from a human donor who was either an allogeneic HSCT recipient or a stem cell or donor lymphocyte infusion donor (not recorded which). It is not recorded whose cells these are; they may come from a transplant donor. The chain joins TRBV12-3 or TRBV12-4 to TRBJ1-5; D unclear. The specimen sequenced was blood, either unsorted or a sorted T cell fraction (not recorded which). CDR3 region: CASSARGQPQHF. The CDR3 DNA reads TGTGCCAGCAGTGCCCGGGGTCAGCCCCAGCATTTT.